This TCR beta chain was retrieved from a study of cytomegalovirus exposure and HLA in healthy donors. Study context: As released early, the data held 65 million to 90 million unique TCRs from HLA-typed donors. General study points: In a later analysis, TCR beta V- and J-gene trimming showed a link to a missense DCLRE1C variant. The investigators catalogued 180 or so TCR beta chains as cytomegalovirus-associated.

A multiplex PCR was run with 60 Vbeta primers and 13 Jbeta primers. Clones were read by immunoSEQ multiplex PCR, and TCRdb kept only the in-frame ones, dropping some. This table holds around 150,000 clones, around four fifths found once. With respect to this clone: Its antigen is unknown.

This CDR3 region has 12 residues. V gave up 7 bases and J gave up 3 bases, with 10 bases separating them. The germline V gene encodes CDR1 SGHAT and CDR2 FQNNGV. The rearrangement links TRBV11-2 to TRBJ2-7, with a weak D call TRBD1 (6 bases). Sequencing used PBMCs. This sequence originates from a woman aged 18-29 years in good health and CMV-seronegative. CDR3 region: CASTRTDYEQYF. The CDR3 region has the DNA TGTGCCAGCACCCGGACAGACTACGAGCAGTACTTC.